The 23 T cell receptor beta chains in this list originate from one sample, sequenced in a study of PD-L1 blockade in urothelial cancer. Here immunoSEQ multiplex PCR was the method, and the copy in TCRdb shows in-frame clones only, minus some. Of about 56,000 clones listed, about 86% are singletons. The sample in question was PBMCs, obtained around atezolizumab (anti-PD-L1) treatment. These receptor sequences come from a man aged 45-65 years with urothelial cancer.

V usage is TRBV4-1 and J usage is TRBJ2-3; 7 bases map to TRBD2. V lost 3 bases and J lost 8; bases outside the gene matches: 5. The germline V gene has CDR1 MGHRA and CDR2 YSYEKL. The CDR3 is 13 amino acids. The DNA for the CDR3 is TGCGCCAGCAGCCAGGGGAGGGAGGGTACGCAGTATTTT. Its translation: CASSQGREGTQYF.

The V gene is TRBV11-1, the J gene TRBJ2-2; possible D gene TRBD1, 5 bases. The CDR3 is 13 residues long. Between the trimmed V and J ends, which lost 5 bases and 7 bases, there was a span of 11 bases. Germline V lookup: CDR1 SGHAT, CDR2 FQDESV (reference sequence). CDR3 loop: CASSKGSGGELFF. DNA for the CDR3: TGTGCCAGCAGCAAGGGGTCCGGCGGGGAGCTGTTTTTT.

This chain links TRBV6-1 with TRBJ2-7; TRBD1 agrees at 7 bases. V was pared by 8 bases and J by 6 bases, with 10 bases of the junction left unmatched. CDR1 and CDR2 (germline): MNHNS, SASEGT. The length of the CDR3 is 13 residues. CDR3 sequence: CASQTGKSPEQYF. CDR3 sequence (DNA): TGTGCCAGCCAGACAGGGAAATCTCCCGAGCAGTACTTC.

This chain joins TRBV28 and TRBJ2-1, with a weak D call TRBD2 (5 bases). V lost 9 bases and J 4 bases, leaving 31 bases between the germline ends. Germline CDR1 MDHEN, CDR2 SYDVKM. CDR3 size: 19 residues. The CDR3 spells CARRRAMARALGQYNEQFF. The CDR3 coding sequence is TGTGCCAGGAGAAGAGCCATGGCGAGGGCTTTGGGTCAGTACAATGAGCAGTTCTTC.

The gene calls are TRBV28 and TRBJ2-7; TRBD2 might be the D (6 bases). The CDR3 extends over 14 amino acids. Trimming took off 8 bases at V and 2 bases at J, with 16 bases between the two ends. The germline V gene has CDR1 MDHEN and CDR2 SYDVKM. The CDR3 sequence: CASWPWGVAYEQYF. The DNA of the CDR3 is TGTGCCAGCTGGCCGTGGGGGGTGGCCTACGAGCAGTACTTC.

This clone came up once. The V gene is TRBV7-2, the J gene TRBJ2-2; 14 nucleotides line up with TRBD2. Germline CDR1 reads SGHTA; CDR2 reads FQGNSA. The ends lost 3 bases at V and 7 bases at J; junction bases unmatched: 7. The CDR3 contains 17 residues. CDR3 loop: CASSLGGLAGGVGELFF. The CDR3 DNA reads TGTGCCAGCAGCTTGGGAGGACTAGCGGGAGGAGTCGGGGAGCTGTTTTTT.

The CDR3 bases are TGTGCCAGCAGGGAGACAGGGAGCACCGGGGAGCTGTTTTTT. It encodes CASRETGSTGELFF. This chain joins TRBV2 and TRBJ2-2; 7 bases line up with TRBD1. The germline V gene encodes CDR1 SNHLY and CDR2 FYNNEI. V shed 6 bases and J 4 bases; nucleotides not matched to a gene: 5. This CDR3 spans 14 amino acids.

V is TRBV2 and J is TRBJ2-5; D perhaps matches TRBD1 (5 bases). V was clipped by 5 bases and J by 4 bases, with 14 bases between them. CDR1 SNHLY and CDR2 FYNNEI come from the germline V gene. The CDR3 extends over 14 amino acids. This chain's CDR3 is CASSQGATGETQYF. The CDR3 coding sequence is TGTGCCAGCAGTCAAGGGGCAACAGGAGAGACCCAGTACTTC.

The chain carries TRBV18 and TRBJ1-1; the match to TRBD1 covers 7 bases. CDR1 is KGHSH, CDR2 LQKENI, per germline. V trimming: 2 bases; J trimming: 5 bases; junction bases outside the gene matches: 11. CDR3 length: 16 residues. DNA for the CDR3: TGTGCCAGCTCACCAGAAAATACAGGGGTGAGGACTGAAGCTTTCTTT. Its translation is CASSPENTGVRTEAFF. Together with reference TRBV18 and TRBJ1-1, the CDR3 gives the full variable domain: NAGVMQNPRHLVRRRGQEARLRCSPMKGHSHVYWYRQLPEEGLKFMVYLQKENIIDESGMPKERFSAEFPKEGPSILRIQQVVRGDSAAYFCASSPENTGVRTEAFFGQGTRLTVV.

The V and J genes are TRBV10-1 and TRBJ2-1; D is perhaps TRBD2 (6 bases). Trimming cost V 11 bases and J 6 bases, with 20 bases left between them. This CDR3 is built from 14 residues. The germline V gene encodes CDR1 WNHNN and CDR2 SYGVQD (reference sequence). The CDR3 spells CAAPPGLSPNEQFF. The CDR3 DNA sequence: TGCGCCGCTCCACCCGGACTAAGTCCCAATGAGCAGTTCTTC.

The chain carries TRBV5-1 and TRBJ2-7; D not certain. Germline values: CDR1 SGHRS, CDR2 YFSETQ. V was pared by 3 bases and J by 2 bases, with 6 bases between. The CDR3 has 12 amino acids. In DNA form, the CDR3 reads TGCGCCAGCAGCTCCCCAGCCTACGAGCAGTACTTC. This translates into CASSSPAYEQYF.

The rearrangement joins TRBV9 to TRBJ2-7, with a possible D match to TRBD2 (5 bases). The germline gives CDR1 SGDLS, CDR2 YYNGEE. Trimming removed 4 bases from V and 2 bases from J, with 13 bases in between. The CDR3 has 14 residues. As DNA, the CDR3 is TGTGCCAGCAGCTCAAGAGCGGAAGCCTACGAGCAGTACTTC. Translation gives CASSSRAEAYEQYF.

V and J are TRBV9 and TRBJ1-2; possibly TRBD1 for D (5 bases). CDR3 length: 13 amino acids. CDR1 is SGDLS and CDR2 is YYNGEE in the germline V gene. V lost 4 bases and J 4 bases, leaving 11 bases between the germline ends. This chain's CDR3 is CASSLGGGYGYTF. CDR3 nucleotides: TGTGCCAGCAGCCTCGGGGGAGGCTATGGCTACACCTTC.

This chain connects TRBV6-5 to TRBJ2-7, with 10 bases that match TRBD2. The V gene's germline CDR1 is MNHEY and CDR2 SVGAGI. Trimming at V came to 2 bases and at J to 4 bases, leaving 5 bases not matched to a gene. The CDR3 runs 15 residues. As DNA, the CDR3 is TGTGCCAGCAGTTACGCTAGCGGGAGCATATACGAGCAGTACTTC. Its translation: CASSYASGSIYEQYF.

The genes are TRBV2 and TRBJ2-3; 9 positions match TRBD2. The J segment lost 3 bases and the V segment lost 5 bases, leaving 3 bases of the junction unmatched. The CDR3 contains 14 residues. Germline V gene sequence: CDR1 SNHLY, CDR2 FYNNEI. CDR3 in DNA: TGTGCCAGCAGTCGGCGGGAGGGAACAGATACGCAGTATTTT. This encodes CASSRREGTDTQYF.

The rearrangement joins TRBV5-1 to TRBJ1-1, with a weak D call TRBD1 (5 bases). V dropped 0 bases and J dropped 2 bases, with 14 bases sitting between them. This CDR3 is built from 16 residues. Per the germline V gene, CDR1 is SGHRS and CDR2 is YFSETQ. The CDR3 DNA reads as TGCGCCAGCAGCTTGGGACAGAATTGGGGCAACACTGAAGCTTTCTTT. Translation gives CASSLGQNWGNTEAFF.

There are a few counts of this clone. The chain carries TRBV5-1 and TRBJ1-2; D is unclear. V was cut by 0 bases and J by 10 bases, with 13 bases left in between. The CDR3 sequence is 13 residues long. Per germline, CDR1 SGHRS and CDR2 YFSETQ. The CDR3 loop reads CASSLDNSRNYTF. The CDR3 DNA follows: TGCGCCAGCAGCTTGGATAACAGCAGGAACTACACCTTC.

The sample holds one count of this clone. V usage is TRBV5-1 and J usage is TRBJ2-1; D call uncertain. The CDR3 has 17 residues. Looked up from germline, CDR1 is SGHRS and CDR2 is YFSETQ. Trimming removed 1 base from V and 1 base from J, with 15 bases in between. DNA of the CDR3: TGCGCCAGCAGCTTGTTCCCAGACACCCAATCCTACAATGAGCAGTTCTTC. Translated: CASSLFPDTQSYNEQFF.

The chain employs TRBV5-6 and TRBJ2-7; D gene ambiguous. This CDR3 region has 15 residues. Trimming shortened V by 1 base and J by 5 bases, and 16 bases separated the two germline ends. CDR1 SGHDT and CDR2 YYEEEE come from the germline V gene. CDR3 in amino acids: CASSLRVSFIDEQYF. DNA of the CDR3: TGTGCCAGCAGCTTGAGAGTCTCCTTTATCGACGAGCAGTACTTC.

The genes are TRBV5-1 and TRBJ2-3, with 10 bases fitting TRBD2. The V gene's germline CDR1 is SGHRS and CDR2 YFSETQ. V shed 6 bases and J 3 bases; nucleotides not matched to a gene: 16. This CDR3 has 18 amino acids. CDR3 bases: TGCGCCAGCAAGACCCGAAAAGCGGGAGGGCCATCTACAGATACGCAGTATTTT. Translated, it gives CASKTRKAGGPSTDTQYF.

The chain couples TRBV6-6 to TRBJ1-1, with D perhaps matching TRBD1 (6 bases). Trimming left V 8 bases short and J 1 base short, with 11 bases between. The germline V gene encodes CDR1 MNHNY and CDR2 SVGAGI (reference sequence). CDR3 length: 13 amino acids. The CDR3 here is CASWGRTNTEAFF. Written as DNA, the CDR3 is TGTGCCAGCTGGGGGCGGACGAACACTGAAGCTTTCTTT.

This clone occurred once. V and J are TRBV30 and TRBJ2-3, with D maybe TRBD1 (6 bases). The CDR3 spans 13 residues. V was clipped by 4 bases and J by 3 bases, with 11 bases between them. The germline CDR1 and CDR2 sequences are GTSNPN and SVGIG (reference sequence). The chain's CDR3 is CAWMLGATDTQYF. CDR3 coding DNA: TGTGCCTGGATGCTGGGGGCGACAGATACGCAGTATTTT.

This clone was seen a few times. The rearrangement links TRBV18 to TRBJ2-2; D is perhaps TRBD2 (6 bases). Trimming removed 1 base from V and 5 bases from J, with 11 bases in between. The CDR3 runs 15 residues. Germline V gives CDR1 KGHSH, CDR2 LQKENI. The chain's CDR3 is CASSPLAGRTGELFF. CDR3 bases: TGTGCCAGCTCACCACTTGCGGGGAGAACCGGGGAGCTGTTTTTT. Drawing the rest from reference TRBV18 and TRBJ2-2, the complete variable domain is NAGVMQNPRHLVRRRGQEARLRCSPMKGHSHVYWYRQLPEEGLKFMVYLQKENIIDESGMPKERFSAEFPKEGPSILRIQQVVRGDSAAYFCASSPLAGRTGELFFGEGSRLTVL.